What follows are 23 T cell receptor beta chains derived from one specimen sequenced in a study of T-cell reconstitution after alpha-beta-depleted transplantation in children. Their recognized antigens are unknown. General study points: At the one-year point after transplant, T-cell counts and TCRbeta diversity were found to come mostly from T cells that had been newly produced.

Preparation of the TCRbeta library involved a method that used unique molecular identifiers. In TCRdb, the PCR reads were re-called with MiXCR into one record per CDR3 protein. The sample has 250,000 to 300,000 distinct CDR3 sequences; around 7.1% are singletons. The sequencing used peripheral blood, collected 360 days after TCRalphabeta/CD19-depleted stem cell transplant. The receptor set was obtained from a female patient aged 2 to 10 who had a stem cell transplant for Fanconi anemia, so the T cells may come from the graft donor.

This clonotype was found a few times. The chain combines TRBV11-2 with TRBJ2-5; 9 positions agree with TRBD2. J lost 3 bases, V lost 5 bases, and 10 bases had no gene match. Germline loops: CDR1 SGHAT, CDR2 FQNNGV. The CDR3 is 16 amino acids. DNA for the CDR3: TGTGCCAGCAGCCTATGGACGGTAGCGGGGGAAGAGACCCAGTACTTC. Amino acids: CASSLWTVAGEETQYF.

This clonotype showed up many times. V gene TRBV5-1 combines with J gene TRBJ2-7; D is perhaps TRBD1 or TRBD2 (5 bases each). The CDR3 sequence is 14 residues long. Looked up from germline, CDR1 is SGHRS and CDR2 is YFSETQ. The V end was cut by 2 bases, the J end by 3 bases, with 12 bases between. CDR3 residues: CASSLRGPGYEQYF. The CDR3 DNA reads TGCGCCAGCAGCTTAAGGGGACCGGGCTACGAGCAGTACTTC.

This clonotype showed up just a few times. This chain links TRBV6-5 with TRBJ1-1; TRBD1 might be the D (6 bases). Germline-derived CDR1 and CDR2 are MNHEY and SVGAGI. The CDR3 sequence is 13 residues long. Trimming stripped 4 bases from V and 3 bases from J, with 9 bases between. CDR3 in amino acids: CASSWTVDTEAFF. CDR3 nucleotide sequence: TGTGCCAGCAGTTGGACAGTGGACACTGAAGCTTTCTTT.

The chain is built from TRBV21-1 and TRBJ2-7; the tabulated D call, TRBD1, remains unverified against the DNA. TRBV21-1 is recorded as a pseudogene. The CDR3 length is 16 residues. In DNA, the CDR3 is TGTGCCAGCAGCAAAGGCGACAGGGCTCTGACCCGCGAGCAGTACGTC. This sequence encodes CASSKGDRALTREQYV.

This clonotype was picked up a small number of times. The genes are TRBV19 and TRBJ1-2; 9 nucleotides match TRBD1. This CDR3 region has 12 residues. The J segment lost 6 bases and the V segment lost 10 bases, leaving 6 bases of the junction unmatched. Germline V gene data show CDR1 as LNHDA and CDR2 as SQIVND (reference sequence). Here the CDR3 DNA reads TGTGCCACCAGGACAGGGGTTCATGGCTACACCTTC. This codes for CATRTGVHGYTF.

This clonotype occurred many times. V and J are TRBV27 and TRBJ2-6; no definite D call. This CDR3 spans 18 amino acids. Germline loops: CDR1 MNHEY, CDR2 SMNVEV (reference sequence). The V and J ends lost 2 bases and 0 bases respectively, with 14 bases between them. CDR3: CASSLVWTDDSGANVLTF. CDR3 DNA: TGTGCCAGCAGTTTAGTCTGGACGGACGACTCTGGGGCCAACGTCCTGACTTTC. Looking up the rest from reference TRBV27 and TRBJ2-6 gives the full variable domain: EAQVTQNPRYLITVTGKKLTVTCSQNMNHEYMSWYRQDPGLGLRQIYYSMNVEVTDKGDVPEGYKVSRKEKRNFPLILESPSPNQTSLYFCASSLVWTDDSGANVLTFGAGSRLTVL.

This clonotype was seen more than once but under ten times. The rearrangement uses TRBV6-2 or TRBV6-3 and TRBJ1-2; D unclear. The CDR3 is 15 amino acids. V was trimmed by 5 bases and J by 6 bases, leaving 19 bases between them. CDR1 is MNHEY and CDR2 is SVGEGT in the germline V gene. The CDR3 nucleotides are TGTGCCAGCAGTACCGGGTCCTTATTCCTCCATGGCTACACCTTC. Translation: CASSTGSLFLHGYTF.

This clonotype came up a few times. The chain recombines TRBV4-3 with TRBJ1-4, with TRBD1 identical over 7 bases. V shed 0 bases and J 4 bases; nucleotides not matched to a gene: 8. CDR1 is LGHNA, CDR2 YSLEER, per germline. This CDR3 region has 17 residues. The CDR3 loop reads CASSQDLRQGDNEKLFF. In DNA, the CDR3 is TGCGCCAGCAGCCAAGATCTCAGACAGGGAGATAATGAAAAACTGTTTTTT.

This clonotype was detected many times. This chain connects TRBV28 to TRBJ1-2; 7 bases are a match to TRBD1. J lost 4 bases, V lost 1 base, and 0 bases had no gene match. CDR3 length: 13 residues. Germline values: CDR1 MDHEN, CDR2 SYDVKM. The CDR3 reads CASSLSGGYGYTF. CDR3 sequence (DNA): TGTGCCAGCAGTTTATCAGGGGGCTATGGCTACACCTTC.

This clonotype was found many times. This chain uses TRBV5-1 with TRBJ2-5; TRBD1 matches 7 bases. V lost 0 bases, J lost 5 bases, and 7 bases stayed unmatched. This CDR3 is built from 15 residues. Germline lookup yields CDR1 SGHRS and CDR2 YFSETQ. The CDR3 sequence: CASSLDTRGKETQYF. CDR3 DNA sequence: TGCGCCAGCAGCTTGGATACCAGGGGGAAGGAGACCCAGTACTTC.

The chain carries TRBV28 and TRBJ1-4; 7 bases line up with TRBD1. J gave up 4 bases and V 5 bases, and 7 bases lay outside the gene matches. The CDR3 spans 15 residues. The V gene's germline CDR1 is MDHEN and CDR2 SYDVKM. The CDR3: CASSPTGASNEKLFF. Here the CDR3 DNA reads TGTGCCAGCAGTCCTACAGGGGCTAGTAATGAAAAACTGTTTTTT.

This clonotype was counted ten times or more. CDR3: CASSSETGRLDQPQHF. The CDR3 nucleotides read TGTGCCAGCAGTTCCGAGACAGGGAGGTTAGATCAGCCCCAGCATTTT. The rearrangement joins TRBV12-3 or TRBV12-4 to TRBJ1-5, with 7 bases lining up with TRBD1. V lost 4 bases, J lost 5 bases, and 11 bases stayed unmatched. This CDR3 spans 16 amino acids.

The chain couples TRBV12-3 or TRBV12-4 to TRBJ1-2; D gene uncertain. Trimming left V 7 bases short and J 2 bases short, with 11 bases between. The CDR3 runs to 13 residues. The CDR3 nucleotides read TGTGCCAGCACTTTTCAGGAGAACTATGGCTACACCTTC. Its translation is CASTFQENYGYTF.

There are many counts of this clonotype. The chain joins TRBV29-1 to TRBJ2-1; 7 bases are a match to TRBD2. Germline V gene lookup returns CDR1 SQVTM and CDR2 ANQGSEA. Unmatched junction bases numbered 4, after V lost 2 bases and J lost 0 bases. The CDR3 spans 15 residues. The CDR3, as DNA: TGCAGCGTTGAACCTCCTAGCGGCTCCTACAATGAGCAGTTCTTC. Amino acids: CSVEPPSGSYNEQFF.

This clonotype was detected only a few times. This CDR3 reads CASSQELAGVDTQYF. In DNA, the CDR3 is TGTGCCAGCAGCCAAGAACTAGCGGGTGTAGATACGCAGTATTTT. This chain uses TRBV4-2 with TRBJ2-3; 9 positions match TRBD2. Germline V gene lookup returns CDR1 LGHNA and CDR2 YNFKEQ. Trimming removed 0 bases from V and 5 bases from J; junction bases left unmatched: 3. This CDR3 contains 15 residues.

Many counts were recorded for this clonotype. The CDR3: CATSDALAGAQETQYF. The CDR3 region has the DNA TGTGCCACCAGTGATGCCCTAGCGGGGGCCCAAGAGACCCAGTACTTC. The V and J genes are TRBV24-1 and TRBJ2-5; 10 bases agree with TRBD2. Germline V gene lookup returns CDR1 KGHDR and CDR2 SFDVKD. CDR3 length: 16 amino acids. V trimming: 3 bases; J trimming: 1 base; junction bases outside the gene matches: 4.

This clonotype was counted only a few times. V gene TRBV27 combines with J gene TRBJ1-2; 8 bases line up with TRBD1. The germline V gene encodes CDR1 MNHEY and CDR2 SMNVEV (reference sequence). Losses at the gene ends were 1 base for V and 4 bases for J; bases not matched to a gene: 14. CDR3 length equals 18 residues. CDR3 residues: CASSLLAGRGLGFYGYTF. The CDR3 DNA follows: TGTGCCAGCAGTTTATTGGCCGGCAGGGGGCTTGGTTTCTATGGCTACACCTTC.

This clonotype was seen at least ten times. The CDR3, as DNA: TGCGCCAGCAGCGCCCCTAGCGGGGTGAGCACAGATACGCAGTATTTT. This gives the protein CASSAPSGVSTDTQYF. The chain combines TRBV5-1 with TRBJ2-3; TRBD2 matches at 9 bases. This CDR3 is built from 16 residues. V dropped 4 bases and J dropped 0; count of bases not matched to a gene: 6. Germline CDR1 SGHRS, CDR2 YFSETQ.

Concerning this clonotype itself: The CDR3 does not close with the conserved phenylalanine or tryptophan, likely indicating a read error. This chain links TRBV4-3 with TRBJ2-2; D is undetermined. This CDR3 region has 16 residues. The V end was cut by 4 bases, the J end by 4 bases, with 16 bases between. Germline V CDR1 and CDR2: LGHNA, YSLEER. CDR3 nucleotides: TGCGCCAGCAGCCTCATCGCCGGCAGTCTCACCGGGGAGCTGTTTCTT. This sequence encodes CASSLIAGSLTGELFL.

The chain is built from TRBV19 and TRBJ2-2, with 7 bases identical to TRBD1. Germline CDR1 is LNHDA and CDR2 is SQIVND (reference sequence). Losses at the gene ends were 6 bases for V and 5 bases for J; bases not matched to a gene: 9. The CDR3 loop spans 15 amino acids. In DNA, the CDR3 is TGTGCCAGTAGGCCGGGACAGTTAACTACCGGGGAGCTGTTTTTT. Encoded protein: CASRPGQLTTGELFF.

This clonotype was counted many times. The chain combines TRBV7-8 with TRBJ2-2; D gene unclear. Trimming stripped 3 bases from V and 0 bases from J, with 2 bases between. Germline V gene data show CDR1 as SGHVS and CDR2 as FQNEAQ. The CDR3 is 13 residues long. CDR3 bases: TGTGCCAGCAGCTTTACGAACACCGGGGAGCTGTTTTTT. Translated, it gives CASSFTNTGELFF.

In its sample, this clonotype was seen many times. The V and J genes are TRBV28 and TRBJ1-2; unclear D gene. This CDR3 region has 14 residues. The germline CDR1 and CDR2 sequences are MDHEN and SYDVKM. Trimming removed 8 bases at V and 1 base at J, with 14 bases between. CDR3 sequence (DNA): TGTGCCAGCTCCCTAAGTAGGTTTAACTATGGCTACACCTTC. Its protein product is CASSLSRFNYGYTF.

In its sample, this clonotype was seen a few times. The chain has TRBV9 and TRBJ2-2; 11 bases are shared with TRBD2. This CDR3 is built from 20 residues. Per the germline V gene, CDR1 is SGDLS and CDR2 is YYNGEE. V gave up 2 bases and J gave up 0 bases; unmatched junction bases: 12. CDR3 bases: TGTGCCAGCAGCGTCGGGGGGCTAGCGGGGGGACACGCGAACACCGGGGAGCTGTTTTTT. Its translation: CASSVGGLAGGHANTGELFF. The full variable domain, its missing parts supplied by reference TRBV9 and TRBJ2-2, is DSGVTQTPKHLITATGQRVTLRCSPRSGDLSVYWYQQSLDQGLQFLIQYYNGEERAKGNILERFSAQQFPDLHSELNLSSLELGDSALYFCASSVGGLAGGHANTGELFFGEGSRLTVL.